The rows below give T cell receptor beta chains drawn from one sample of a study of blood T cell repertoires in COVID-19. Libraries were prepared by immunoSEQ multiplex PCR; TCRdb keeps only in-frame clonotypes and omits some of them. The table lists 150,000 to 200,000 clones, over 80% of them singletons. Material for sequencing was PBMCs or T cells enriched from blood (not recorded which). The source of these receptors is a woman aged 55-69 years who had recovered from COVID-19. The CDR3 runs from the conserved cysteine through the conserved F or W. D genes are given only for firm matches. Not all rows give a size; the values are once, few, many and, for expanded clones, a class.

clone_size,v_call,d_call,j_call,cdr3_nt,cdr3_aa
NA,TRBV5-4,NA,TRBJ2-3,TGTGCCAGCAGCGGGGGGCCAGGGGGGCGAGGCGATACGCAGTATTTT,CASSGGPGGRGDTQYF
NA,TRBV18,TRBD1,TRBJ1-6,TGTGCCAGCTCACAAAGCGGGGACAGGGCGGCTTCACCCCTCCACTTT,CASSQSGDRAASPLHF
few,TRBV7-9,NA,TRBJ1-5,TGTGCCAGCAGCCCCCCAGGGGCCGGTCAGCCCCAGCATTTT,CASSPPGAGQPQHF
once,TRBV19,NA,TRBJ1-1,TGTGCCAGTAGTATAGGATCAGGGATGGGGACTGAAGCTTTCTTT,CASSIGSGMGTEAFF
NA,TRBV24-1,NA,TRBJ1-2,TGTGCCACCAGTGATTTGCAATATGGCTACACCTTC,CATSDLQYGYTF
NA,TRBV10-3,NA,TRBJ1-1,TGTGCCATCAGTGAGAGGGGGGGGGCGAACACTGAAGCTTTCTTT,CAISERGGANTEAFF
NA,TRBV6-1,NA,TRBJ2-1,TGTGCCAGCAGTGAAGCGATAGTCCGGGGTTACAATGAGCAGTTCTTC,CASSEAIVRGYNEQFF
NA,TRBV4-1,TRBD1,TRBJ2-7,TGCGCCAGCAGCCAAGCCGAAGGACAGGTCTACGAGCAGTACTTC,CASSQAEGQVYEQYF
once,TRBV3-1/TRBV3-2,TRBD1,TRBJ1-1,TGTGCCAGCAGCCAAGAATACCGGGACAGAAAAGCTTTCTTT,CASSQEYRDRKAFF
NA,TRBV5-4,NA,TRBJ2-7,TGTGCCAGCAGCTTGGGGAGCTCACGCTCCTACGAGCAGTACTTC,CASSLGSSRSYEQYF
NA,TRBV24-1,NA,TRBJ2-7,TGTGCCACCAGTGATTCCCGGGACAACTACGAGCAGTACTTC,CATSDSRDNYEQYF
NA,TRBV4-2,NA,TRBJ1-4,TGTGCCAGCAGCTCGCGACAGGCAACTAATGAAAAACTGTTTTTT,CASSSRQATNEKLFF
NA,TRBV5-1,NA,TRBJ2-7,TGCGCCAGCAGCTTGGCCCCAGACAGTCCCTACCCCTACGAGCAGTACTTC,CASSLAPDSPYPYEQYF
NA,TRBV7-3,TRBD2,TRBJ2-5,TGTGCCAGCAGCCCGAAGGGAGGCGGGGGGACCCAGTACTTC,CASSPKGGGGTQYF
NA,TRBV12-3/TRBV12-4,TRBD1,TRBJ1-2,TGTGCCAGCAGCCCAGACAGGGACTATGGCTACACCTTC,CASSPDRDYGYTF